This is a list of T cell receptor beta chains from one sample in a study of shared clonotypes between healthy human individuals. The table came from immunoSEQ multiplex PCR; TCRdb's copy has only in-frame clones and leaves some out. The sample has millions of clones; under 95% are singletons. The specimen was naive CD8+ T cells from PBMCs. Receptor source: a man aged 18 to 35 in good health. Some clones in this sample may be carry-over from other donors' samples. The CDR3 runs from the conserved cysteine through the conserved F or W. A D gene is named only where the DNA matches it firmly. The size entry is marked missing in some rows and otherwise reads once, few, many or a size class.

size	D	J	V	DNA	CDR3
NA	NA	TRBJ1-1	TRBV10-3	TGTGCCATGGGGGGAGGGAACACTGAAGCTTTCTTT	CAMGGGNTEAFF
NA	NA	TRBJ2-5	TRBV28	TGTGCCAGCAGTTTGGCCCCGAGGGTCTTGACAGACCAAGAGACCCAGTACTTC	CASSLAPRVLTDQETQYF
NA	TRBD2	TRBJ2-3	TRBV14	TGTGCCAGCAGCCGACAGACTAGCGGGAGTATCAATACGCAGTATTTT	CASSRQTSGSINTQYF
NA	NA	TRBJ2-1	TRBV7-9	TGTGCCAGCAGAGTGGCTAGCGCCCCGGTAGAGCAGTTCTTC	CASRVASAPVEQFF
once	NA	TRBJ1-1	TRBV7-8	TGTGCCAGCAGCCTTCTACAGGGCGAGCGAAACACTGAAGCTTTCTTT	CASSLLQGERNTEAFF
once	NA	TRBJ2-3	TRBV5-1	TGCGCCAGCAGCCCGGGACGGGGAGAGGTGGCAGATACGCAGTATTTT	CASSPGRGEVADTQYF
NA	TRBD1	TRBJ2-5	TRBV18	TGTGCCAGCTCACCAACGCCGGGACAGGGGGAAGAGACCCAGTACTTC	CASSPTPGQGEETQYF
NA	NA	TRBJ2-3	TRBV5-1	TGCGCCAGCTGGCTCCCTGGCGAAGAGCAGTATTTT	CASWLPGEEQYF
NA	TRBD2	TRBJ2-3	TRBV7-9	TGTGCCAGCAGCGACCCTAGCGGGAGAGATACGCAGTATTTT	CASSDPSGRDTQYF
NA	TRBD1	TRBJ2-7	TRBV5-8	TGTGCCAGCAGCTTGAGGAACCGGCGGACAGGGGGCCTTGGCTACGAGCAGTACTTC	CASSLRNRRTGGLGYEQYF
NA	NA	TRBJ1-3	TRBV2	TGTGCCAGCAGTGAAGCCCGGGGGGGCGGAAACACCATATATTTT	CASSEARGGGNTIYF
NA	NA	TRBJ2-1	TRBV29-1	TGCAGCGTTGTAGTCGCCAGGGTCGTTTACAATGAGCAGTTCTTC	CSVVVARVVYNEQFF
NA	NA	TRBJ2-1	TRBV5-1	TGCGCCAGCAGCTTGTCAATCGGGATGGACTTCGTATACAATGAGCAGTTCTTC	CASSLSIGMDFVYNEQFF
NA	NA	TRBJ2-3	TRBV2	TGTGCCAGCAGTGAAGCGGGTTTGGTTGGGGGAGACGCAGATACGCAGTATTTT	CASSEAGLVGGDADTQYF
NA	NA	TRBJ2-3	TRBV30	TGTGCCTGGAGGTTGGACAGCCTGAGGGATACGCAGTATTTT	CAWRLDSLRDTQYF
NA	NA	TRBJ2-7	TRBV5-1	TGCGCCAGCAGCACCTCGCTCCACGAGCAGTACTTC	CASSTSLHEQYF
NA	NA	TRBJ2-1	TRBV29-1	TGCAGCGTTGAAGCCCCCCCTTCCAATGAGCAGTTCTTC	CSVEAPPSNEQFF
once	NA	TRBJ1-1	TRBV4-3	TGCGCCAGCAGCCATCGTCAAAGGGGCAACACTGAAGCTTTCTTT	CASSHRQRGNTEAFF
NA	NA	TRBJ1-5	TRBV10-3	TGTGCCATCAGCGGGCATGGAATCGATCGGCCCCAGCATTTT	CAISGHGIDRPQHF
NA	TRBD1	TRBJ1-3	TRBV15	TGTGCCACCAGCAGAGACCGGACAGGCCCGGTCAACTCTGGAAACACCATATATTTT	CATSRDRTGPVNSGNTIYF